The next 21 T cell receptor beta chains were all read from a single sample in a study of T cell repertoires in cytomegalovirus infection. TCRdb reanalysed the reads using MiXCR and keeps one entry per CDR3 protein. The sample holds fewer than 350,000 distinct CDR3 sequences, roughly 9.5% seen once. The sample comprised PBMCs. The receptors come from a human donor in good health (CMV status not recorded). Some clones in this sample may be carry-over from other donors' samples.

In its sample, this clonotype was seen a few times. The rearrangement uses TRBV18 and TRBJ2-5; the match to TRBD1 covers 7 bases. CDR3 length: 15 amino acids. Germline CDR1 reads KGHSH; CDR2 reads LQKENI. Trimming at V came to 6 bases and at J to 3 bases, leaving 10 bases not matched to a gene. This chain's CDR3 is CASSSAGTAKETQYF. The CDR3, as DNA: TGTGCCAGCTCGTCAGCCGGGACAGCAAAAGAGACCCAGTACTTC.

This clonotype has only a few counts. This chain joins TRBV12-3 or TRBV12-4 and TRBJ1-1, with D unresolved. V was cut by 3 bases and J by 4 bases, with 9 bases left in between. This CDR3 has 13 residues. Here the CDR3 reads CASSFDIGTEAFF. DNA of the CDR3: TGTGCCAGCAGTTTTGACATTGGCACTGAAGCTTTCTTT.

V usage is TRBV6-2 or TRBV6-3 and J usage is TRBJ2-5; tentatively, D is TRBD2 (5 bases). Germline V gene data show CDR1 as MNHEY and CDR2 as SVGEGT. Deletions cut 0 bases from V and 6 bases from J, with 11 bases between. The CDR3 contains 14 residues. CDR3 bases: TGTGCCAGCAGTTACTCCCCGGGGAAGAAGACCCAGTACTTC. Its translation is CASSYSPGKKTQYF.

The J gene is TRBJ2-3, the V gene TRBV24-1; 7 nucleotides line up with TRBD2. The germline V gene encodes CDR1 KGHDR and CDR2 SFDVKD. Unmatched junction bases numbered 8, after V lost 3 bases and J lost 6 bases. The CDR3 consists of 15 residues. The chain's CDR3 is CATSDLWGGFDTQYF. In nucleotides, the CDR3 is TGTGCCACCAGTGATCTTTGGGGAGGGTTTGATACGCAGTATTTT.

This clonotype was counted at least ten times. The chain joins TRBV28 to TRBJ2-7, with 8 nucleotides matching TRBD2. V trimming: 3 bases; J trimming: 9 bases; junction bases outside the gene matches: 16. The CDR3 has 16 residues. Germline assignment: CDR1 MDHEN and CDR2 SYDVKM. CDR3 sequence: CASSLLLASGPQGQYF. In DNA, the CDR3 is TGTGCCAGCAGTTTGCTTTTGGCTAGCGGGCCTCAGGGGCAGTACTTC.

The chain couples TRBV7-9 to TRBJ2-5, with 12 bases aligning to TRBD2. With V trimmed by 5 bases and J by 3 bases, 13 bases remained unmatched. This CDR3 is built from 18 residues. Germline CDR1 and CDR2: SEHNR and FQNEAQ (reference sequence). In nucleotides, the CDR3 is TGTGCCAGCAGCCTCCCTACGACTAGCGGGGGTTTAAAAGAGACCCAGTACTTC. The encoded protein is CASSLPTTSGGLKETQYF.

At least ten counts were recorded for this clonotype. V usage is TRBV7-2 and J usage is TRBJ2-1, with D perhaps matching TRBD1 (6 bases). CDR3 length: 14 amino acids. Trimming took off 0 bases at V and 9 bases at J, with 12 bases between the two ends. CDR1 is SGHTA and CDR2 is FQGNSA in the germline V gene. The DNA for the CDR3 is TGTGCCAGCAGCTTAGCCAACTACAGGGTTGAGCAGTTCTTC. This sequence encodes CASSLANYRVEQFF. Full variable domain (rest looked up from reference TRBV7-2 and TRBJ2-1): GAGVSQSPSNKVTEKGKDVELRCDPISGHTALYWYRQSLGQGLEFLIYFQGNSAPDKSGLPSDRFSAERTGGSVSTLTIQRTQQEDSAVYLCASSLANYRVEQFFGPGTRLTVL.

This clonotype has just a few counts. This sequence joins TRBV7-4 and TRBJ1-1, with D hard to call. This CDR3 has 14 amino acids. V lost 5 bases to trimming and J lost 1 base, with 11 bases between them. The germline V gene encodes CDR1 SGHVT and CDR2 SQSDAQ. The CDR3 nucleotides read TGTGCCAGCAGCCGAGTAACGGGGAACACTGAAGCTTTCTTT. Its translation: CASSRVTGNTEAFF. Variable domain in full (rest from reference TRBV7-4 and TRBJ1-1): GAGVSQSPRYKVAKRGRDVALRCDSISGHVTLYWYRQTLGQGSEVLTYSQSDAQRDKSGRPSGRFSAERPERSVSTLKIQRTEQGDSAVYLCASSRVTGNTEAFFGQGTRLTVV.

This clonotype was seen at least ten times. V usage is TRBV6-4 and J usage is TRBJ1-1; a weak D match, TRBD1 (6 bases). The CDR3 consists of 16 residues. Germline V CDR1 and CDR2: MRHNA, SNTAGT. V was cut by 6 bases and J by 3 bases, with 20 bases left in between. CDR3 in amino acids: CASSLRMTGGDTEAFF. CDR3 DNA sequence: TGTGCCAGCAGCCTACGAATGACAGGCGGGGACACTGAAGCTTTCTTT.

The chain couples TRBV6-5 to TRBJ1-4, with D possibly TRBD1 on 5 matching bases. The CDR3 totals 15 residues. CDR1 and CDR2 from the germline V gene are MNHEY and SVGAGI. Trimming took 5 bases from V and 0 from J, leaving 10 bases between them. CDR3 loop: CASSLREPTNEKLFF. The CDR3 DNA reads TGTGCCAGCAGTCTCAGGGAACCAACTAATGAAAAACTGTTTTTT.

There are a few counts of this clonotype. The rearrangement uses TRBV19 and TRBJ1-2; D might be TRBD1 (6 bases). The CDR3 consists of 15 residues. Trimming removed 6 bases at V and 8 bases at J, with 22 bases between. Per germline, CDR1 LNHDA and CDR2 SQIVND (reference sequence). The CDR3 protein is CASSPGGGLLEGYTF. The DNA of the CDR3 is TGTGCCAGTAGCCCCGGGGGGGGCTTATTGGAAGGCTACACCTTC.

CDR3 residues: CASSPKGGLAKNIQYF. The CDR3 DNA is TGTGCCAGCAGCCCAAAAGGCGGACTAGCCAAAAACATTCAGTACTTC. The chain has TRBV7-9 and TRBJ2-4; tentative D call: TRBD2 (5 bases). Germline V lookup: CDR1 SEHNR, CDR2 FQNEAQ (reference sequence). With 5 bases removed from V and 0 bases from J, the gap between germline ends came to 14 bases. This CDR3 contains 16 residues.

This clonotype has at least ten counts. The CDR3 region is CASSEAWTRWDEQFF. The CDR3 coding sequence is TGTGCCAGCAGTGAAGCCTGGACTAGGTGGGATGAGCAGTTCTTC. This rearrangement joins TRBV6-1 to TRBJ2-1; TRBD2 agrees at 7 bases. Germline V gene sequence: CDR1 MNHNS, CDR2 SASEGT. This CDR3 region has 15 residues. After removal of 0 bases from V and 8 bases from J, the junction contained 7 bases not matched to a gene.

The chain has TRBV7-6 and TRBJ2-2; D gene ambiguous. Germline loops: CDR1 SGHVS, CDR2 FNYEAQ. V shed 8 bases and J shed 3 bases, with 13 bases lying between them. The CDR3 consists of 14 residues. The CDR3 spells CASLRGADTGELFF. In DNA, the CDR3 is TGTGCCAGCCTCCGCGGCGCGGACACCGGGGAGCTGTTTTTT. Full variable domain (rest looked up from reference TRBV7-6 and TRBJ2-2): GAGVSQSPRYKVTKRGQDVALRCDPISGHVSLYWYRQALGQGPEFLTYFNYEAQQDKSGLPNDRFSAERPEGSISTLTIQRTEQRDSAMYRCASLRGADTGELFFGEGSRLTVL.

This clonotype was counted between two and nine times. The chain combines TRBV4-1 with TRBJ1-2, with a possible D match to TRBD1 (5 bases). CDR3 size: 16 residues. CDR1 and CDR2 (germline): MGHRA, YSYEKL. The V and J ends lost 0 bases and 0 bases respectively, with 11 bases between them. The CDR3 nucleotides are TGCGCCAGCAGCCAAGAAGTAGGGGCTGCTAACTATGGCTACACCTTC. It yields the protein CASSQEVGAANYGYTF.

This chain joins TRBV30 and TRBJ2-3; no clear D. With 3 bases removed from V and 6 bases from J, the gap between germline ends came to 13 bases. The germline V gene has CDR1 GTSNPN and CDR2 SVGIG (reference sequence). The CDR3 runs 13 residues. The CDR3 reads CAWSQRIGDTQYF. The CDR3 region has the DNA TGTGCCTGGAGCCAAAGGATCGGGGATACGCAGTATTTT.

The V and J genes are TRBV27 and TRBJ1-3, with TRBD1 as a possible D gene (6 bases). Trimming removed 5 bases at V and 4 bases at J, with 24 bases between. Germline V gene lookup returns CDR1 MNHEY and CDR2 SMNVEV (reference sequence). The CDR3 loop spans 18 amino acids. The CDR3 DNA follows: TGTGCCAGCAGTCCAACCGCGGTGGACAGCGTTCCAGGAAACACCATATATTTT. Translated: CASSPTAVDSVPGNTIYF.

The table lists this clonotype with many counts. The gene calls are TRBV9 and TRBJ2-1; 11 nucleotides agree with TRBD2. J lost 5 bases, V lost 3 bases, and 10 bases had no gene match. Germline assignment: CDR1 SGDLS and CDR2 YYNGEE. The CDR3 length is 17 residues. This chain's CDR3 is CASSGGAGTSGHNEQFF. The CDR3 DNA follows: TGTGCCAGCAGCGGAGGGGCCGGGACTAGCGGCCACAATGAGCAGTTCTTC.

This clonotype was seen a handful of times. V gene TRBV5-5 combines with J gene TRBJ2-7, with 13 positions matching TRBD2. The CDR3 extends over 15 amino acids. V lost 4 bases to trimming and J lost 3 bases; unmatched junction nucleotides: 4. The germline CDR1 and CDR2 sequences are SGHKS and YYEKEE (reference sequence). This CDR3 is CASSITSGGDYEQYF. The CDR3, as DNA: TGTGCCAGCAGCATTACTAGCGGGGGGGACTACGAGCAGTACTTC.

The chain combines TRBV7-2 with TRBJ2-1; D uncertain. The ends were cut back, 4 bases at V and 3 bases at J, with 7 bases in the middle. The CDR3 extends over 13 amino acids. Germline loops: CDR1 SGHTA, CDR2 FQGNSA. In DNA, the CDR3 is TGTGCCAGCAGCTCGTTGGTCTACAATGAGCAGTTCTTC. Translation gives CASSSLVYNEQFF.

This clonotype has ten or more counts. V gene TRBV20-1 combines with J gene TRBJ2-7; unclear D gene. CDR1 and CDR2 from the germline V gene are DFQATT and SNEGSKA (reference sequence). Trimming left V 4 bases short and J 0 bases short, with 10 bases between. The length of the CDR3 is 13 residues. The CDR3, as DNA: TGCAGTGCTACCACCCAGAGCTCCTACGAGCAGTACTTC. Translation gives CSATTQSSYEQYF.